This TCR beta chain stems from a study of technical replicates of blood from a few donors. Some clones are missing from TCRdb's copy, which holds only in-frame ones; the method was immunoSEQ multiplex PCR. The sample carries around 75,000 clones, about 93% recorded once. Germline V gene sequence: CDR1 LNHDA, CDR2 SQIVND (reference sequence). There are 15 residues in the CDR3. V shed 5 bases, J shed 2 bases, and the junction held 8 bases outside the gene matches. The chain combines TRBV19 with TRBJ2-7, with 8 bases lining up with TRBD2. The receptor comes from a human donor in good health. The sample taken for sequencing was T cells isolated from PBMCs. CDR3 in amino acids: CASSFGGGLTYEQYF. The CDR3 nucleotides read TGTGCCAGTAGTTTCGGGGGGGGACTCACCTACGAGCAGTACTTC.